The entry below describes one T cell receptor (beta chain). Its antigen is as yet unknown. These data come from a study of cytomegalovirus exposure and HLA in healthy donors. Broader study findings: A later analysis linked around 15,000 TCR beta sequences to HLA alleles at 0.05 false discovery rate. Earlier analysis looked at TCR beta V segments, and most were productive about 90% or about 30% of the time. When presence/absence was analysed, sequencing depth was taken to be roughly uniform across donors.

The PCR made use of 60 Vbeta and 13 Jbeta primers. As handled by the study authors: It was a later analysis that counted 79 million or so unique TCR beta chains, of which approximately 9.9 million were shared. The protocol was immunoSEQ multiplex PCR, while the TCRdb copy is restricted to in-frame clones and leaves out a portion. The V and J calls and clone size come from that table; D and trimming were worked out from the DNA. This listing includes under 70,000 clones. Sequencing input: PBMCs. This TCR derives from a woman aged 18-35 years in good health and CMV-seronegative.

This CDR3 is CASSALPGLAETQYF. In DNA, the CDR3 is TGTGCCAGCAGTGCTTTACCGGGACTAGCAGAGACCCAGTACTTC. The chain joins TRBV7-9 to TRBJ2-5; 9 bases align to TRBD2. With 6 bases clipped from V and 4 bases from J, the junction kept 9 bases outside the gene matches. Germline V CDR1 and CDR2: SEHNR, FQNEAQ (reference sequence). The CDR3 totals 15 residues.